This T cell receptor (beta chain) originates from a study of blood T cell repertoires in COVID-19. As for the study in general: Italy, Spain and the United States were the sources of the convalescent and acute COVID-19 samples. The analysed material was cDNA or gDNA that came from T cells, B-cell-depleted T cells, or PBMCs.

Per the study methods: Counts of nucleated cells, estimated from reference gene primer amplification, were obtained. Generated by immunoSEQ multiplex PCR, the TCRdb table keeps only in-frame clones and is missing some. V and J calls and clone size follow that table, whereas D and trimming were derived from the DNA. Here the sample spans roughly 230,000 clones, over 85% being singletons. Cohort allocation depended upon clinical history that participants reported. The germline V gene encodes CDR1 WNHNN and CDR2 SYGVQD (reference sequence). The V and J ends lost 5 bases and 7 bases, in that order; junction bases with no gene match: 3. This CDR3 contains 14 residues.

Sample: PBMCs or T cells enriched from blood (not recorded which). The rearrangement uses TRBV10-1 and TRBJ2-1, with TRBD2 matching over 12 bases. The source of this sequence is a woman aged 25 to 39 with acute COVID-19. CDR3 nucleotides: TGCGCCAGCAGTCCAGGACTAGCGGGGAATGAGCAGTTCTTC. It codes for CASSPGLAGNEQFF.